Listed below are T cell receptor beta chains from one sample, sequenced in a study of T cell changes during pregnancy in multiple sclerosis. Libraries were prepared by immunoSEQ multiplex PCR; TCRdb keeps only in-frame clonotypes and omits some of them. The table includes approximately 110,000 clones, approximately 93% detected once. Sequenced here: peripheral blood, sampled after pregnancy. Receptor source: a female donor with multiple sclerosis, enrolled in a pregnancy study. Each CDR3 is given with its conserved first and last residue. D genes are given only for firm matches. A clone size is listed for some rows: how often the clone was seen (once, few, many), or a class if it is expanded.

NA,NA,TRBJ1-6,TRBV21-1,TGTGCCAGCAGCAAAGCGGGGGGTTCACCCCTCCACTTT,CASSKAGGSPLHF
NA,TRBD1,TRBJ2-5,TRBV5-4,TGTGCCAGCAGCTTAGGGCAGGGGGTCCAAGAGACCCAGTACTTC,CASSLGQGVQETQYF
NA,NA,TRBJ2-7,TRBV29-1,TGCAGCGTCACTCTTGGAGGAGGGGCCGACGAGCAGTACTTC,CSVTLGGGADEQYF
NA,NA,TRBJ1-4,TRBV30,TGTGCCTGGAGTGTACAGAGGGCAACTAATGAAAAACTGTTTTTT,CAWSVQRATNEKLFF
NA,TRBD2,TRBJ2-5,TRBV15,TGTGCCACCAGCAAGGGACTAGCCGGCCAAGAGACCCAGTACTTC,CATSKGLAGQETQYF
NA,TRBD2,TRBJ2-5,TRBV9,TGTGCCAGCAGCCCCCGACTAGCGGGGGGGAAAGAGACCCAGTACTTC,CASSPRLAGGKETQYF
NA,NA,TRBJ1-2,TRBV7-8,TGTGCCAGCAGCCAAAGATGGTCGGGTGCTGGCTACACCTTC,CASSQRWSGAGYTF
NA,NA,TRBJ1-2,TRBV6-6,TGTGCCAGCACCAACGGGGGCTATGGCTACACCTTC,CASTNGGYGYTF
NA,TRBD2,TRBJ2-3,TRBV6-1,TGTGCCAGCAGTGATATAGCGGGGGACACAGATACGCAGTATTTT,CASSDIAGDTDTQYF
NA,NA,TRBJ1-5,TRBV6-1,TGTGCCAGCAGTGCGGGGCAGGGAGGCCAGCCCCAGCATTTT,CASSAGQGGQPQHF
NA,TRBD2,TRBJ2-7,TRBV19,TGTGCCAGTAGTATAGTCGGGACTAGCTTCTACGAGCAGTACTTC,CASSIVGTSFYEQYF
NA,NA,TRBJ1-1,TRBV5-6,TGTGCCAGCAGAACCAGGGGGAACACTGAAGCTTTCTTT,CASRTRGNTEAFF
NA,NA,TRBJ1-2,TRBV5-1,TGCGCCAGCAGCTTTGGACTGATTAACTATGGCTACACCTTC,CASSFGLINYGYTF
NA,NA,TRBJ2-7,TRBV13,TGTGCCAGCAGCCGCCGACCGGGGGACGAGCAGTACTTC,CASSRRPGDEQYF
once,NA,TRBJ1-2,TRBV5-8,TGTGCCCTTGGAGGGAGCTATGGCTACACCTTC,CALGGSYGYTF
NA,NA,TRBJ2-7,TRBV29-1,TGCAGCGTTGCGGTGGGACAACCTTACGAGCAGTACTTC,CSVAVGQPYEQYF
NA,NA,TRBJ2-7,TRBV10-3,TGTGCCACCCTGGACAGCTACGAGCAGTACTTC,CATLDSYEQYF
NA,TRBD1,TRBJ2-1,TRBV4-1,TGCGCCAGCAGCCAAGATTCAGGACAGGGAAATGAGCAGTTCTTC,CASSQDSGQGNEQFF
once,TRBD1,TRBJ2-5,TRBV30,TGTGCCTGGGGGACAGGAGGGTCGGGGACCCAGTACTTC,CAWGTGGSGTQYF
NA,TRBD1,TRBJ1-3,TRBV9,TGTGCCAGCAGCATACACCAGGGGGCTTCTGGAAACACCATATATTTT,CASSIHQGASGNTIYF
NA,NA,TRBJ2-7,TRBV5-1,TGCGCCAGCAGCTCCAATTACGAGCAGTACTTC,CASSSNYEQYF
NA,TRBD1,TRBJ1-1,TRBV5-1,TGCGCCAGCAGCCCGACAGGGGTGAACACTGAAGCTTTCTTT,CASSPTGVNTEAFF
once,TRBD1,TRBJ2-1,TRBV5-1,TGCGCCAGCAGCTCCCGCGGGGGACAGGGGGGCAATGAGCAGTTCTTC,CASSSRGGQGGNEQFF
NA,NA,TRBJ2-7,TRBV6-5,TGTGCCAGCAGTTACTCGTTCGGGTCAGCCTACGAGCAGTACTTC,CASSYSFGSAYEQYF
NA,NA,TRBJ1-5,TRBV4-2,TGTGCCAGCAGCCAGGGCCAGGCAAGCAATCAGCCCCAGCATTTT,CASSQGQASNQPQHF
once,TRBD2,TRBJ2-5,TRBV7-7,TGTGCTAGCAGCCAAGCGGGGGGACACCAAGAGACCCAGTACTTC,CASSQAGGHQETQYF
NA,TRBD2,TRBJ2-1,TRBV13,TGTGCCAGCAGCTTAGGCGGGGGGGAGTGGAATGAGCAGTTCTTC,CASSLGGGEWNEQFF
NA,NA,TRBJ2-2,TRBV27,TGTGCCAGCAGTTTATTTTCGGTGAACACCGGGGAGCTGTTTTTT,CASSLFSVNTGELFF
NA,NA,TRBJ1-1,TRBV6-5,TGTGCCAGCAGTTACTCTGAGGGTTCCACTGAAGCTTTCTTT,CASSYSEGSTEAFF
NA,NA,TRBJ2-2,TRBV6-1,TGTGCCAGCAGCCCCTATCTAGAGGGGGAGCTGTTTTTT,CASSPYLEGELFF
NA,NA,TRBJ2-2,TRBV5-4,TGTGCCAGCAGCTCTGAAGCGAGGGCCACCGGGGAGCTGTTTTTT,CASSSEARATGELFF
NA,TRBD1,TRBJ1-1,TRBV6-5,TGTGCCAGCAGTTACTGGAGACAGGGGAACACTGAAGCTTTCTTT,CASSYWRQGNTEAFF
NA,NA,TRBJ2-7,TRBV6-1,TGTGCCAGCAGTCGATCCCCTGGGGAGGCCTACGAGCAGTACTTC,CASSRSPGEAYEQYF
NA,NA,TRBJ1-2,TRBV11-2,TGTGCCAGCAGCTCAATCCGGGGGGCGCTTAATGGCTACACCTTC,CASSSIRGALNGYTF
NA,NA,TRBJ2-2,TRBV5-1,TGCGCCAGCAGCTTGAATCTGAACACCGGGGAGCTGTTTTTT,CASSLNLNTGELFF
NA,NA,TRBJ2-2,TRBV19,TGTGCCAGTATGGTCAGGGGTGAGTCCCTGGAGATGTTTTTT,CASMVRGESLEMFF
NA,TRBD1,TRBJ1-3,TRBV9,TGTGCCAGCAGCGGGTGGGGGAAGGGGGCTCTCTGGTCGGACACCATATATTTT,CASSGWGKGALWSDTIYF
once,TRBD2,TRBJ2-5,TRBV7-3,TGTGCCAGCAGCTTGACCGGGACTACCCAAGAGACCCAGTACTTC,CASSLTGTTQETQYF
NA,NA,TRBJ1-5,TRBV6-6,TGTGCCAGCAGGGACTGGTATAGCAATCAGCCCCAGCATTTT,CASRDWYSNQPQHF
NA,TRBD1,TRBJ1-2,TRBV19,TGTGCCAGTAGTATTCCTCAGGGGGTTCCTTATGGCTACACCTTC,CASSIPQGVPYGYTF
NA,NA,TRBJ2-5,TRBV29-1,TGCAGCGTTGCAGGGATCCAAGAGACCCAGTACTTC,CSVAGIQETQYF
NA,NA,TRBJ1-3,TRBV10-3,TGTGCCATCAGTCTGACAGGACCACCTTCTGCGTCTGGAAACACCATATATTTT,CAISLTGPPSASGNTIYF
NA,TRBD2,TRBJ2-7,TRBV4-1,TGCGCCAGCAGCCAGGCTACTAGCGGGGGGACCTACGAGCAGTACTTC,CASSQATSGGTYEQYF
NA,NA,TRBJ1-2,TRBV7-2,TGTGCCAGCAGCTTAAGCAGGGACTATGGCTACACCTTC,CASSLSRDYGYTF
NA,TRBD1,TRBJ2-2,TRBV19,TGTGCCAGTAGCCTCTTTGGACAGGGGTATGACACCGGGGAGCTGTTTTTT,CASSLFGQGYDTGELFF
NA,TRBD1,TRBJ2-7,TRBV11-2,TGTGCCAGCACCCGGGACAGGGGTAGGTACGAGCAGTACTTC,CASTRDRGRYEQYF
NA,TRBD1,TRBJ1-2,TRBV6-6,TGTGCCAGCAGGGAGACAGGGATCGGTAACTATGGCTACACCTTC,CASRETGIGNYGYTF
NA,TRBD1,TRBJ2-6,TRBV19,TGTGCCAGTAGCGGGACAGGTCCCCTCTCTGGGGCCAACGTCCTGACTTTC,CASSGTGPLSGANVLTF
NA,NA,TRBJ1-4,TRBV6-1,TGTGCCAGCAGTGAAGAGGAGGCCTCGGTCGAAAAACTGTTTTTT,CASSEEEASVEKLFF
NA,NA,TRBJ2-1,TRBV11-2,TGTGCCAGCAGCTTAGTGATGGCGGGGCGGTGGGGGCAGTTCTTC,CASSLVMAGRWGQFF
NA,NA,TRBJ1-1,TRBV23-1,TGCGCCAGCAGTCACGGGAACACTGAAGCTTTCTTT,CASSHGNTEAFF
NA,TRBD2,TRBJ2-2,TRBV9,TGTGCCAGCAGCGTAGCGGGGGGGCCCACCGGGGAGCTGTTTTTT,CASSVAGGPTGELFF
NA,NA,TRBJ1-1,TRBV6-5,TGTGCCAGCAGTTACTCGGGAGGGGACACTGAAGCTTTCTTT,CASSYSGGDTEAFF
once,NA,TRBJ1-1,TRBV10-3,TGTGCCATCAGTGAGAACCCCCAGCGGGGGAACACTGAAGCTTTCTTT,CAISENPQRGNTEAFF
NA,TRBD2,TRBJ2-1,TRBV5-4,TGTGCCAGCAGCAGAAATAGCGGGCCCGTACAAGGCAATGAGCAGTTCTTC,CASSRNSGPVQGNEQFF
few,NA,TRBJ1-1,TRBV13,TGTGCCAGCTCTCCGGGTTTCACTGAAGCTTTCTTT,CASSPGFTEAFF
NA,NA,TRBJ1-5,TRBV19,TGTGCCAGTAGGAACGGAGACAATCAGCCCCAGCATTTT,CASRNGDNQPQHF
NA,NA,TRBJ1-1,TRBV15,TGTGCCACCAGCAGAGATGAGGGCCAGGTTGGTAACAGTGAAGCTTTCTTT,CATSRDEGQVGNSEAFF
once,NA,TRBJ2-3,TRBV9,TGTGCCAGCAGCACCCAGGGGCGGACAGATACGCAGTATTTT,CASSTQGRTDTQYF